The clone carrying this TCR beta chain was detected once. This sample was taken from a study of shared clonotypes between healthy human individuals. Germline V lookup: CDR1 LNHNV, CDR2 YYDKDF (reference sequence). The CDR3 has 16 amino acids. The V end lost 0 bases, the J end lost 3 bases, and 12 bases lay between the germline ends. Clones were read by immunoSEQ multiplex PCR, and TCRdb kept only the in-frame ones, dropping some. The sample carries about 2 million clones, roughly 94% recorded once. The TCR originated in a man between 18 and 29 years old in good health. This chain connects TRBV15 to TRBJ1-3, with TRBD1 as a possible D gene (6 bases). Input material: naive CD4+ T cells sorted from blood. Stated subset: CD45RA+ positively selected. CDR3 loop: CATSREKTGSGNTIYF. CDR3 sequence (DNA): TGTGCCACCAGCAGAGAAAAAACAGGGAGTGGAAACACCATATATTTT.